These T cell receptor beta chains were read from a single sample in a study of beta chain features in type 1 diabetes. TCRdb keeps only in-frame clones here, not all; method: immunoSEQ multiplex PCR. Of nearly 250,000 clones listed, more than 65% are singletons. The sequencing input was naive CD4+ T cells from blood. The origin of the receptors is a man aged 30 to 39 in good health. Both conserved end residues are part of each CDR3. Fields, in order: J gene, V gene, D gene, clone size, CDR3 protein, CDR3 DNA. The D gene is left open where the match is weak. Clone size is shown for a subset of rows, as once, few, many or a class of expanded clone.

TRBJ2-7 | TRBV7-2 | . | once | CASSLPPTGSEQYF | TGTGCCAGCAGCTTACCACCCACAGGGAGCGAGCAGTACTTC
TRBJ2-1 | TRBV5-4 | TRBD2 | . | CASSPSGRAGNEQFF | TGTGCCAGCAGCCCCAGCGGGAGGGCCGGTAATGAGCAGTTCTTC
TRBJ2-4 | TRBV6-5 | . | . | CASSYGQFLYF | TGTGCCAGCAGTTATGGACAGTTTCTGTACTTC
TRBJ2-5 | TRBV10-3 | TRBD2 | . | CAISDRTSSDTGETQYF | TGTGCCATCAGTGATCGGACTAGCTCCGACACTGGGGAGACCCAGTACTTC
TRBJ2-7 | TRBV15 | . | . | CATSRDGGAYEQYF | TGTGCCACCAGCAGAGATGGGGGAGCCTACGAGCAGTACTTC
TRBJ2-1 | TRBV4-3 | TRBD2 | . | CASSPSGAGFGSEQFF | TGCGCCAGCAGCCCAAGCGGGGCAGGGTTTGGCAGTGAGCAGTTCTTC
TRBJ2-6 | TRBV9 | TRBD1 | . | CASTLTGARGANVLTF | TGTGCCAGCACCCTGACAGGGGCGAGAGGGGCCAACGTCCTGACTTTC
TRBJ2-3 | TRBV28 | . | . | CASLDQPTDTQYF | TGTGCCAGCCTCGACCAGCCCACAGATACGCAGTATTTT
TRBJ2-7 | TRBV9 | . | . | CASSVGQGIYEQYF | TGTGCCAGCAGCGTAGGGCAGGGGATCTACGAGCAGTACTTC
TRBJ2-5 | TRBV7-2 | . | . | CASSLGNGETQYF | TGTGCCAGCAGCTTGGGAAATGGGGAGACCCAGTACTTC
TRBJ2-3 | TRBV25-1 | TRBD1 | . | CASSEGDRRQYF | TGTGCCAGCAGTGAAGGGGACAGGCGGCAGTATTTT
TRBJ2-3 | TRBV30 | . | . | CAWSVLETQYF | TGTGCCTGGAGTGTATTGGAGACGCAGTATTTT
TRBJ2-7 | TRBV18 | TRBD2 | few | CASSLRSGVSYEQYF | TGTGCCAGCTCCCTGAGGAGCGGGGTCTCCTACGAGCAGTACTTC
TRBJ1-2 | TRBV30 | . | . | CAWSPDRVNYGYTF | TGTGCCTGGAGTCCAGACCGCGTAAACTATGGCTACACCTTC
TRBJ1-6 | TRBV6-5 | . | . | CASRGGHDSPLHF | TGTGCCAGCAGGGGGGGTCATGATTCACCCCTCCACTTT
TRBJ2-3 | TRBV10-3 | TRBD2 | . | CAINSASGTSTDTQYF | TGTGCCATCAATTCCGCTAGCGGAACTAGCACAGATACGCAGTATTTT
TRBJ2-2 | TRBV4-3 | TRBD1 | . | CASSQDQGARVTGELFF | TGCGCCAGCAGCCAAGATCAGGGGGCGCGAGTCACCGGGGAGCTGTTTTTT
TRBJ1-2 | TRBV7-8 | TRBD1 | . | CASSWTGAANYGYTF | TGTGCCAGCAGTTGGACAGGAGCAGCTAACTATGGCTACACCTTC
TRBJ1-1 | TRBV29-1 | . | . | CSVEATDIKAFF | TGCAGCGTTGAAGCCACGGACATAAAAGCTTTCTTT
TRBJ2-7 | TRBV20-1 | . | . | CSAKSTYEQYF | TGCAGTGCCAAGAGTACCTACGAGCAGTACTTC
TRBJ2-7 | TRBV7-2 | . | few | CASSLAVEQYF | TGTGCCAGCAGCTTAGCGGTCGAGCAGTACTTC
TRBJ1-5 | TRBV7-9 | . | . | CASSLGGASNQPQHF | TGTGCCAGCAGCTTAGGAGGGGCTAGCAATCAGCCCCAGCATTTT
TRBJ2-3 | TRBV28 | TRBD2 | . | CASALAGDPDTQYF | TGTGCCAGCGCTCTAGCGGGAGATCCAGATACGCAGTATTTT
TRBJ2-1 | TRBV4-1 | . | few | CASSHRNNEQFF | TGCGCCAGCAGCCACCGGAACAATGAGCAGTTCTTC
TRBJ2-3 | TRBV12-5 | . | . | CASASTDTQYF | TGTGCTAGTGCGAGCACAGATACGCAGTATTTT
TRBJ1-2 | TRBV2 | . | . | CASSETGSYGYTF | TGTGCCAGCAGTGAAACAGGTTCCTATGGCTACACCTTC
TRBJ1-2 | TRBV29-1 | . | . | CSVVNPGSPGGYTF | TGCAGCGTTGTGAACCCGGGAAGCCCTGGGGGCTACACCTTC
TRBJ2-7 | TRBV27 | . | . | CASSLVGPYEQYF | TGTGCCAGCAGTTTAGTTGGACCCTACGAGCAGTACTTC
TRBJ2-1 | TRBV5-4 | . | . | CASSLDSQYNEQFF | TGTGCCAGCAGCTTGGACTCTCAATACAATGAGCAGTTCTTC
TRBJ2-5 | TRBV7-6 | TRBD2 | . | CASSQTSGRAGETQYF | TGTGCCAGCAGCCAAACTAGCGGGAGGGCCGGGGAGACCCAGTACTTC
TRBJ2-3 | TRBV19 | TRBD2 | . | CASSRGSGVPDTQYF | TGTGCCAGTAGCCGGGGTAGCGGGGTTCCCGATACGCAGTATTTT
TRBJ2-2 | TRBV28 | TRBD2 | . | CASSPTGLAPTGELFF | TGTGCCAGCAGTCCCACGGGACTAGCGCCGACCGGGGAGCTGTTTTTT
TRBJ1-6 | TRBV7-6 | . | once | CASSLFSAGSNSPLHF | TGTGCCAGCAGCTTATTCTCGGCAGGGTCGAATTCACCCCTCCACTTT
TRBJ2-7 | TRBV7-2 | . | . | CASSLTRGLYEQYF | TGTGCCAGCAGCTTAACCCGGGGCCTCTACGAGCAGTACTTC
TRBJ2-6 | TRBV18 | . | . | CASSPGRQSSGANVLTF | TGTGCCAGCTCACCTGGACGACAGAGCTCTGGGGCCAACGTCCTGACTTTC
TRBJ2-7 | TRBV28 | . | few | CASSLEAAGSYEQYF | TGTGCCAGCAGTTTGGAGGCTGCTGGCTCCTACGAGCAGTACTTC
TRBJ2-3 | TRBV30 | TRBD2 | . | CAWSVGAGYTDTQYF | TGTGCCTGGAGTGTAGGAGCGGGATACACAGATACGCAGTATTTT
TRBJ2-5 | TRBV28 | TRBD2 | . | CASSLAGGIKETQYF | TGTGCCAGCAGTTTAGCGGGAGGCATCAAAGAGACCCAGTACTTC
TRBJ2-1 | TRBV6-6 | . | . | CASISMFGNEQFF | TGTGCCAGCATATCAATGTTCGGCAATGAGCAGTTCTTC
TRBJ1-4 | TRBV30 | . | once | CAWSEPSGPIF | TGTGCCTGGAGTGAGCCGTCCGGCCCGATTTTT
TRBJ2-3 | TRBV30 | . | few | CAWSRGSTDTQYF | TGTGCCTGGAGTCGAGGGAGCACAGATACGCAGTATTTT
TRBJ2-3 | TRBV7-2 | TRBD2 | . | CASSVTSAGDTQYF | TGTGCCAGCAGCGTTACTAGCGCCGGAGATACGCAGTATTTT
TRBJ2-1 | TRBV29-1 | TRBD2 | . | CSVVGGLAGSYNEQFF | TGCAGCGTTGTTGGGGGACTAGCGGGGTCCTACAATGAGCAGTTCTTC
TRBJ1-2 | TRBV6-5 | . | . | CASSRTEDGYTF | TGTGCCAGCAGCCGGACAGAGGATGGCTACACCTTC
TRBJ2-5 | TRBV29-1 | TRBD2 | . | CSAAGGEETQYF | TGCAGCGCAGCGGGAGGGGAGGAGACCCAGTACTTC
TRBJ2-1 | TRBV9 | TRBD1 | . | CASSLHLSPVDRGPYNEQFF | TGTGCCAGCAGCTTGCACCTCAGCCCGGTAGACAGGGGGCCGTACAATGAGCAGTTCTTC
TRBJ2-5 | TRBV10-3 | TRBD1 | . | CAISETGQSETQYF | TGTGCCATCAGCGAAACGGGACAGTCGGAGACCCAGTACTTC
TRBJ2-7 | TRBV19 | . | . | CASSVDTGSYEQYF | TGTGCCAGTAGTGTGGACACTGGCTCCTACGAGCAGTACTTC
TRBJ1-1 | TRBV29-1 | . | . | CSVSGVTEAFF | TGCAGCGTTTCCGGGGTCACTGAAGCTTTCTTT
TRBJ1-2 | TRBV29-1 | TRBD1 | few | CSVSTGTGYGYTF | TGCAGCGTGTCCACCGGGACAGGGTATGGCTACACCTTC
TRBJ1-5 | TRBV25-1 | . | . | CASSPQDEQPQHF | TGTGCCAGCTCTCCGCAGGATGAGCAGCCCCAGCATTTT
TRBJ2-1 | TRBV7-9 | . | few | CASSQDSYNEQFF | TGTGCCAGCAGCCAGGACAGTTACAATGAGCAGTTCTTC
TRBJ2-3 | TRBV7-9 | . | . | CASSLRQGTDTQYF | TGTGCCAGCAGCCTCCGACAGGGCACAGATACGCAGTATTTT
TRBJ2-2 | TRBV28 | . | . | CASRPPANTGELFF | TGTGCCAGCAGGCCGCCTGCCAACACCGGGGAGCTGTTTTTT